Following are 20 T cell receptor beta chains from one sample sequenced in a study of T cells after yellow fever vaccination. MiXCR, run by TCRdb on the 5' RACE reads, gives a single entry per CDR3 protein. The data hold 170,000 or so distinct CDR3 sequences, with about a tenth observed a single time. This material consisted of CD8+ T cells sorted from PBMCs, taken 45 days after the yellow fever booster vaccination. These receptors originate from a young man who received the YFV17D yellow fever vaccine.

This clonotype was observed many times. This chain joins TRBV9 and TRBJ2-5, with 13 bases lining up with TRBD2. There are 16 residues in the CDR3. J lost 5 bases, V lost 0 bases, and 4 bases had no gene match. Germline assignment: CDR1 SGDLS and CDR2 YYNGEE. CDR3 in amino acids: CASSVGGTSGTETQYF. The CDR3, as DNA: TGTGCCAGCAGCGTAGGGGGGACTAGCGGGACCGAGACCCAGTACTTC.

The V and J genes are TRBV7-9 and TRBJ1-2; a weak D match, TRBD1 (6 bases). This CDR3 region has 16 residues. The V gene's germline CDR1 is SEHNR and CDR2 FQNEAQ (reference sequence). The ends were cut back, 0 bases at V and 2 bases at J, with 13 bases in the middle. Here the CDR3 reads CASSLAGGGTNYGYTF. The CDR3 DNA reads TGTGCCAGCAGCTTAGCCGGAGGGGGTACCAACTATGGCTACACCTTC.

The genes are TRBV7-9 and TRBJ1-5; D call uncertain. This CDR3 has 13 residues. V gave up 4 bases and J gave up 9 bases, with 13 bases separating them. Per germline, CDR1 SEHNR and CDR2 FQNEAQ (reference sequence). CDR3 in amino acids: CASSSPNGGPQHF. CDR3 DNA sequence: TGTGCCAGCAGCTCCCCCAATGGTGGGCCCCAGCATTTT.

This clonotype is medium-sized. The gene calls are TRBV7-2 and TRBJ2-3; 8 positions agree with TRBD2. With V trimmed by 5 bases and J by 2 bases, 12 bases remained unmatched. This CDR3 has 17 amino acids. Germline loops: CDR1 SGHTA, CDR2 FQGNSA. This CDR3 is CASSLWGGRGVTDTQYF. The CDR3 bases are TGTGCCAGCAGCCTCTGGGGGGGGCGGGGGGTCACAGATACGCAGTATTTT.

Here the CDR3 reads CASSPSAGGLNEQFF. CDR3 in DNA: TGTGCCAGCAGTCCCTCAGCGGGGGGGCTGAATGAGCAGTTCTTC. The chain joins TRBV27 to TRBJ2-1; 10 bases are shared with TRBD2. V shed 5 bases and J 7 bases; nucleotides not matched to a gene: 8. The germline V gene has CDR1 MNHEY and CDR2 SMNVEV (reference sequence). The CDR3 loop spans 15 amino acids.

The table lists this clonotype with a few counts. Written as DNA, the CDR3 is TGTGCCAGCAGTCTCGTCGGTGATAGCTCCTACGAGCAGTACTTC. It is translated as CASSLVGDSSYEQYF. V usage is TRBV27 and J usage is TRBJ2-7, with D uncertain. The germline gives CDR1 MNHEY, CDR2 SMNVEV (reference sequence). This CDR3 has 15 amino acids. Trimming cost V 5 bases and J 0 bases, with 14 bases left between them.

The CDR3, as DNA: TGTGCCAGCAGCTTAGGGGGTTATGGCACTGAAGCTTTCTTT. This encodes CASSLGGYGTEAFF. This chain joins TRBV7-6 and TRBJ1-1, with D unresolved. The germline gives CDR1 SGHVS, CDR2 FNYEAQ. There are 14 residues in the CDR3. V lost 1 base, J lost 4 bases, and 10 bases lay in between. The full variable domain, rest sourced from reference TRBV7-6 and TRBJ1-1, is GAGVSQSPRYKVTKRGQDVALRCDPISGHVSLYWYRQALGQGPEFLTYFNYEAQQDKSGLPNDRFSAERPEGSISTLTIQRTEQRDSAMYRCASSLGGYGTEAFFGQGTRLTVV.

V is TRBV15 and J is TRBJ2-7; a weak D match, TRBD2 (5 bases). The germline CDR1 and CDR2 sequences are LNHNV and YYDKDF (reference sequence). The CDR3 sequence is 14 residues long. With 4 bases removed from V and 3 bases from J, the gap between germline ends came to 13 bases. CDR3 bases: TGTGCCACCAGCATCTCACGGGGTAACTACGAGCAGTACTTC. Translating gives CATSISRGNYEQYF.

This clonotype was counted at least ten times. The gene calls are TRBV10-2 and TRBJ2-7; no clear D gene. The V and J ends lost 3 bases and 4 bases respectively, with 4 bases between them. Germline V gene data show CDR1 as WSHSY and CDR2 as SAAADI. The CDR3 is 11 amino acids. The CDR3 DNA sequence: TGCGCCAGCAGTGACATGTACGAGCAGTACTTC. It specifies CASSDMYEQYF.

The chain carries TRBV25-1 and TRBJ1-2, with unresolved D. This CDR3 is 11 amino acids long. V lost 4 bases to trimming and J lost 7 bases, with 7 bases between them. In germline, CDR1 is MGHDK, CDR2 SYGVNS. The CDR3 region has the DNA TGTGCCAGCAGTGCCTTGAGTGGCTACACCTTC. This sequence encodes CASSALSGYTF.

The CDR3 bases are TGCGCCAGCAGCTTGGACAGGCCGGAGACCCAGTACTTC. Translation: CASSLDRPETQYF. The rearrangement links TRBV5-1 to TRBJ2-5, with a tentative D call TRBD1 (5 bases). Germline V gives CDR1 SGHRS, CDR2 YFSETQ. Trimming pared 0 bases from V and 5 bases from J, leaving 8 bases between. The CDR3 covers 13 residues.

This clonotype occurred a few times. This chain links TRBV15 with TRBJ2-1; the match to TRBD2 covers 11 bases. This CDR3 spans 20 amino acids. After removal of 1 base from V and 1 base from J, the junction contained 12 bases not matched to a gene. CDR1 LNHNV and CDR2 YYDKDF come from the germline V gene (reference sequence). In DNA, the CDR3 is TGTGCCACCAGCAGAGTTCTCGGGGCTAGCGGGGGGTTGTCCTACAATGAGCAGTTCTTC. Its translation: CATSRVLGASGGLSYNEQFF.

The CDR3 DNA sequence: TGTGCCAGCACCCTCCAGGGCAGAACCGGGGAGCTGTTTTTT. It is translated as CASTLQGRTGELFF. The V call is TRBV28, the J call TRBJ2-2; D possibly corresponds to TRBD1 (5 bases). The CDR3 runs to 14 residues. V lost 7 bases to trimming and J lost 5 bases, with 14 bases between them. Germline CDR1 MDHEN, CDR2 SYDVKM.

The chain has TRBV4-1 and TRBJ2-5; 8 positions match TRBD2. V lost 3 bases, J lost 4 bases, and 7 bases stayed unmatched. This CDR3 spans 15 amino acids. From germline, CDR1 is MGHRA and CDR2 YSYEKL. The CDR3 protein is CASSQRRGVGETQYF. In DNA form, the CDR3 reads TGCGCCAGCAGCCAGAGGCGGGGGGTAGGAGAGACCCAGTACTTC.

V and J are TRBV20-1 and TRBJ2-7; D is perhaps TRBD2 (5 bases). Trimming stripped 1 base from V and 1 base from J, with 8 bases between. CDR1 is DFQATT, CDR2 SNEGSKA, per germline (reference sequence). This CDR3 is built from 13 residues. CDR3 sequence: CSARAPGSYEQYF. The CDR3 region has the DNA TGCAGTGCTAGAGCCCCGGGGTCCTACGAGCAGTACTTC.

This clonotype appeared a few times. V and J are TRBV10-3 and TRBJ1-1; D is undetermined. The ends were cut back, 1 base at V and 7 bases at J, with 7 bases in the middle. Germline CDR1 and CDR2: ENHRY and SYGVKD. The CDR3 is 12 residues long. The CDR3 nucleotides are TGTGCCATCAGTGAGTTGATACGTGAAGCTTTCTTT. Protein sequence: CAISELIREAFF.

This clonotype was recorded once. V usage is TRBV6-5 and J usage is TRBJ2-1, with 13 nucleotides matching TRBD2. CDR1 MNHEY and CDR2 SVGAGI come from the germline V gene. CDR3 length: 15 amino acids. V trimming: 6 bases; J trimming: 7 bases; junction bases outside the gene matches: 6. This CDR3 reads CASSSLAGGMNEQFF. DNA of the CDR3: TGTGCCAGCAGCTCACTAGCGGGGGGGATGAATGAGCAGTTCTTC.

The genes are TRBV7-9 and TRBJ2-7, with a weak D call TRBD2 (6 bases). V lost 4 bases to trimming and J lost 6 bases, with 10 bases between them. There are 12 residues in the CDR3. Germline loops: CDR1 SEHNR, CDR2 FQNEAQ (reference sequence). CDR3 protein: CASSSTGVEQYV. CDR3 sequence (DNA): TGTGCCAGCAGCTCGACGGGGGTCGAGCAGTACGTC.

There are a few counts of this clonotype. The J gene is TRBJ2-3, the V gene TRBV29-1; tentative D call: TRBD2 (6 bases). Germline CDR1 reads SQVTM; CDR2 reads ANQGSEA. The V gene lost 4 bases and the J gene lost 6 bases, with 14 bases spanning the gap. This CDR3 has 13 amino acids. The chain's CDR3 is CSVGTARGDTQYF. In DNA, the CDR3 is TGCAGCGTTGGCACAGCCCGGGGGGATACGCAGTATTTT.

This clonotype is classed as medium-sized. The chain has TRBV4-2 and TRBJ1-2; no clear D. The CDR3 consists of 14 residues. CDR1 is LGHNA and CDR2 is YNFKEQ in the germline V gene. Trimming stripped 0 bases from V and 8 bases from J, with 13 bases between. The CDR3 sequence is CASSQEVWRGGYTF. The DNA for the CDR3 is TGTGCCAGCAGCCAAGAAGTTTGGCGCGGAGGCTACACCTTC.